The 17 T cell receptor beta chains below were found in one sample sequenced in a study of identical twins. One entry per CDR3 protein results from TCRdb running MiXCR on the 5' RACE reads. The table records approximately 890,000 distinct CDR3 sequences, around 12% of them present only once. This same sample was also taken into another study, of yellow fever vaccine responses in identical twins.

The sequenced sample was PBMCs. The receptors shown here come from a woman between 18 and 30 years old in good health.

Many counts were recorded for this clonotype. The chain combines TRBV20-1 with TRBJ1-2; unclear D gene. Germline V lookup: CDR1 DFQATT, CDR2 SNEGSKA (reference sequence). The CDR3 loop spans 16 amino acids. With 3 bases removed from V and 1 base from J, the gap between germline ends came to 18 bases. CDR3 protein: CSARRYSSFDNYGYTF. The CDR3 nucleotides are TGCAGTGCTAGGAGGTACAGCTCCTTTGATAACTATGGCTACACCTTC.

V and J are TRBV20-1 and TRBJ2-1, with 8 bases identical to TRBD1. Trimming removed 2 bases from V and 6 bases from J; junction bases left unmatched: 6. This CDR3 region has 14 residues. The germline gives CDR1 DFQATT, CDR2 SNEGSKA (reference sequence). The CDR3 nucleotides are TGCAGTGCTAGACCGGGACAGGTAGTCAATGAGCAGTTCTTC. It translates to CSARPGQVVNEQFF.

This chain joins TRBV11-3 and TRBJ2-7, with TRBD1 matching 9 bases. V was clipped by 4 bases and J by 3 bases; unmatched bases: 4. Germline loops: CDR1 SGHNT, CDR2 YENEEA. CDR3 length equals 14 residues. In nucleotides, the CDR3 is TGTGCCAGCAGCTATCGGGACAGGGACTACGAGCAGTACTTC. As protein: CASSYRDRDYEQYF.

This clonotype was counted between two and nine times. V usage is TRBV28 and J usage is TRBJ2-5; tentatively, D is TRBD2 (6 bases). The CDR3 is made up of 14 amino acids. The ends were cut back, 10 bases at V and 1 base at J, with 16 bases in the middle. CDR1 and CDR2 from the germline V gene are MDHEN and SYDVKM. DNA of the CDR3: TGTGCCACGGGGGTCCCAGGGTCCCAAGAGACCCAGTACTTC. This translates into CATGVPGSQETQYF. The complete variable domain, with remaining parts taken from reference TRBV28 and TRBJ2-5, reads DVKVTQSSRYLVKRTGEKVFLECVQDMDHENMFWYRQDPGLGLRLIYFSYDVKMKEKGDIPEGYSVSREKKERFSLILESASTNQTSMYLCATGVPGSQETQYFGPGTRLLVL.

This rearrangement joins TRBV20-1 to TRBJ2-7, with 10 bases identical to TRBD2. Germline CDR1 DFQATT, CDR2 SNEGSKA (reference sequence). This CDR3 has 17 residues. V trimming: 0 bases; J trimming: 2 bases; junction bases outside the gene matches: 10. The CDR3 reads CSARDGRSSGGTYEQYF. In nucleotides, the CDR3 is TGCAGTGCTAGAGATGGTAGATCTAGCGGGGGAACCTACGAGCAGTACTTC.

The V gene is TRBV11-2, the J gene TRBJ2-7; 7 bases are shared with TRBD2. With 5 bases clipped from V and 2 bases from J, the junction kept 9 bases outside the gene matches. The germline CDR1 and CDR2 sequences are SGHAT and FQNNGV. The CDR3 runs to 15 residues. The CDR3 is CASSPRRSGAYEQYF. The CDR3, as DNA: TGTGCCAGCAGCCCCAGGAGGAGCGGGGCCTACGAGCAGTACTTC.

V is TRBV6-1 and J is TRBJ1-5; TRBD1 is a possible D gene (6 bases). V dropped 4 bases and J dropped 0 bases, with 13 bases sitting between them. Germline-derived CDR1 and CDR2 are MNHNS and SASEGT. The length of the CDR3 is 16 residues. CDR3 region: CASSAMGTTSNQPQHF. Written as DNA, the CDR3 is TGTGCCAGCAGTGCCATGGGGACAACTAGCAATCAGCCCCAGCATTTT.

The chain is built from TRBV15 and TRBJ2-1; D ambiguous. Trimming took 5 bases from V and 2 from J, leaving 13 bases between them. The CDR3 spans 15 residues. Germline-derived CDR1 and CDR2 are LNHNV and YYDKDF (reference sequence). CDR3 sequence reads: CATSFDLYPYNEQFF. DNA for the CDR3: TGTGCCACCAGCTTCGACCTTTACCCCTACAATGAGCAGTTCTTC.

This chain uses TRBV2 with TRBJ1-1; no reliable D call. In germline, CDR1 is SNHLY, CDR2 FYNNEI. The germline V and J ends were trimmed by 0 bases and 1 base, with 9 bases remaining between them. CDR3 length equals 15 residues. The CDR3 loop reads CASSEALRENTEAFF. The CDR3 DNA sequence: TGTGCCAGCAGTGAAGCGCTGAGGGAGAACACTGAAGCTTTCTTT.

The chain joins TRBV6-1 to TRBJ1-1, with TRBD1 matching over 9 bases. Germline lookup yields CDR1 MNHNS and CDR2 SASEGT. The CDR3 length is 13 residues. The CDR3 sequence is CVVQGAWGTEAFF. The CDR3 DNA is TGTGTGGTACAGGGGGCATGGGGCACTGAAGCTTTCTTT.

The rearrangement links TRBV5-5 to TRBJ2-1; D perhaps matches TRBD2 (7 bases). The V end lost 4 bases, the J end lost 0 bases, and 17 bases lay between the germline ends. The CDR3 sequence is 17 residues long. Germline values: CDR1 SGHKS, CDR2 YYEKEE (reference sequence). Here the CDR3 DNA reads TGTGCCAGCAGCCCCTGGGGGGGCGATCCCTCCTACAATGAGCAGTTCTTC. This codes for CASSPWGGDPSYNEQFF.

This clonotype was counted only a few times. V gene TRBV7-3 combines with J gene TRBJ2-2; 9 positions match TRBD2. Germline V gene sequence: CDR1 SGHTA, CDR2 FQGTGA. V trimming: 3 bases; J trimming: 2 bases; junction bases outside the gene matches: 4. This CDR3 is 16 amino acids long. The CDR3 nucleotides are TGTGCCAGCAGCTTCCGGGGACTAGCAAACACCGGGGAGCTGTTTTTT. Amino acid sequence: CASSFRGLANTGELFF.

This clonotype has just a few counts. This chain connects TRBV4-2 to TRBJ2-7, with TRBD2 matching 9 bases. The length of the CDR3 is 15 residues. V lost 2 bases, J lost 4 bases, and 6 bases stayed unmatched. Germline lookup yields CDR1 LGHNA and CDR2 YNFKEQ. The DNA of the CDR3 is TGTGCCAGCAGCCAACAACTAGCGGGTGTATACGAGCAGTACTTC. Translation gives CASSQQLAGVYEQYF.

This clonotype was detected many times. The V gene is TRBV4-1, the J gene TRBJ1-3; TRBD1 is a possible D gene (5 bases). CDR3 length equals 19 residues. The V end lost 2 bases, the J end lost 0 bases, and 20 bases lay between the germline ends. Germline CDR1 is MGHRA and CDR2 is YSYEKL. CDR3 sequence reads: CASSQTPGRTTVSGNTIYF. For the CDR3, the DNA is TGCGCCAGCAGCCAAACTCCGGGACGGACTACTGTCTCTGGAAACACCATATATTTT.

This clonotype was found many times. V usage is TRBV25-1 and J usage is TRBJ2-5; 7 nucleotides line up with TRBD2. The CDR3 runs 15 residues. Germline values: CDR1 MGHDK, CDR2 SYGVNS. The J segment lost 3 bases and the V segment lost 5 bases, leaving 9 bases of the junction unmatched. In DNA form, the CDR3 reads TGTGCCAGCAGTTCCCGGGTAGGGAGGGAAGAGACCCAGTACTTC. This translates into CASSSRVGREETQYF.

This clonotype showed up many times. The rearrangement links TRBV20-1 to TRBJ2-5, with D perhaps matching TRBD1 or TRBD2 (5 bases each). Germline CDR1 and CDR2: DFQATT and SNEGSKA (reference sequence). The CDR3 is made up of 16 amino acids. Between the trimmed V and J ends, which lost 0 bases and 4 bases, there was a span of 18 bases. The DNA of the CDR3 is TGCAGTGCTAGAGAAACCCGGGACCTGCCCAGAGAGACCCAGTACTTC. This translates into CSARETRDLPRETQYF.

V and J are TRBV28 and TRBJ1-2; D is perhaps TRBD1 (5 bases). The CDR3 runs to 14 residues. V lost 6 bases and J lost 0, with 11 bases in between. Germline assignment: CDR1 MDHEN and CDR2 SYDVKM. The CDR3 sequence is CASSTAGTNYGYTF. The CDR3 DNA is TGTGCCAGCAGCACGGCAGGGACTAACTATGGCTACACCTTC.